This TCR beta chain was obtained from a study of shared T cell receptors in the human thymus. Clones were read by immunoSEQ multiplex PCR, and TCRdb kept only the in-frame ones, dropping some. The table records about 660,000 clones, approximately 87% of them present only once. J lost 7 bases, V lost 6 bases, and 11 bases had no gene match. Germline assignment: CDR1 MDHEN and CDR2 SYDVKM. This CDR3 is built from 16 residues. The data also belong to a second study, concerning human thymus T cells. In that study: Resections that were taken during corrective heart surgery supplied the thymus tissue. Gene usage for V and J segments appeared biased in thymic and blood repertoires. Unrelated people showed highly overlapping thymic repertoires, related research reported.

This clonotype was obtained from a boy under three years old with a congenital heart defect. Material for sequencing was thymocytes. The rearrangement joins TRBV28 to TRBJ2-1, with TRBD2 matching over 11 bases. CDR3 residues: CASRKMTSGTGNEQFF. The CDR3 nucleotides are TGTGCCAGCAGGAAGATGACTAGCGGGACTGGGAATGAGCAGTTCTTC.